The 25 T cell receptor beta chains in this list originate from one sample, sequenced in a study of blood T cell repertoires in COVID-19. Assay: immunoSEQ multiplex PCR; the TCRdb copy retains only in-frame clones and omits some. The sample has about 160,000 clones, 82% seen once; the top ten hold roughly 7%. Sequenced: peripheral blood. These receptor sequences come from a woman between 40 and 50 years old with COVID-19, enrolled during active disease.

This clone showed up just once. The rearrangement joins TRBV14 to TRBJ1-1; D is uncertain. V was pared by 2 bases and J by 1 base, with 8 bases between. Germline-derived CDR1 and CDR2 are SGHDN and FVKESK. The length of the CDR3 is 14 residues. The CDR3 spells CASSQWAGNTEAFF. In DNA, the CDR3 is TGTGCCAGCAGCCAATGGGCAGGGAACACTGAAGCTTTCTTT.

This clone appeared once. The rearrangement links TRBV19 to TRBJ2-7; D remains ambiguous. Germline V gene data show CDR1 as LNHDA and CDR2 as SQIVND (reference sequence). The CDR3 extends over 13 amino acids. Trimming removed 8 bases from V and 3 bases from J, with 14 bases in between. CDR3 DNA: TGTGCCAGTGGCTTTACGATTGGCTACGAGCAGTACTTC. Its translation: CASGFTIGYEQYF. Full variable domain (rest looked up from reference TRBV19 and TRBJ2-7): DGGITQSPKYLFRKEGQNVTLSCEQNLNHDAMYWYRQDPGQGLRLIYYSQIVNDFQKGDIAEGYSVSREKKESFPLTVTSAQKNPTAFYLCASGFTIGYEQYFGPGTRLTVT.

This clone was seen only a few times. This chain links TRBV2 with TRBJ2-3, with 10 bases identical to TRBD1. V dropped 7 bases and J dropped 4; count of bases not matched to a gene: 8. The CDR3 sequence is 15 residues long. Germline V gives CDR1 SNHLY, CDR2 FYNNEI. The CDR3 DNA reads as TGTGCCAGCAAGCGACAGGGGGCGGAGGCAGATACGCAGTATTTT. Its protein product is CASKRQGAEADTQYF.

V and J are TRBV27 and TRBJ1-4; 10 bases are a match to TRBD1. The CDR3 has 15 residues. Germline trimming cut 6 bases from V and 8 bases from J; bases unmatched to any gene: 9. Germline V lookup: CDR1 MNHEY, CDR2 SMNVEV (reference sequence). The CDR3 protein is CASRGSGTGEEKLFF. The CDR3, as DNA: TGTGCCAGCAGGGGGTCCGGGACAGGGGAGGAAAAACTGTTTTTT.

This chain joins TRBV19 and TRBJ2-3; maybe TRBD2 (6 bases). The ends were cut back, 8 bases at V and 6 bases at J, with 9 bases in the middle. This CDR3 is built from 11 residues. Germline V gene data show CDR1 as LNHDA and CDR2 as SQIVND (reference sequence). CDR3 sequence (DNA): TGTGCCAGTTATAGCGGCGATACGCAGTATTTT. Residues: CASYSGDTQYF.

The CDR3, as DNA: TGTGCCAGCAGCCCGTACAGGGGGACTAGCGGAGATTACAATGAGCAGTTCTTC. Its translation is CASSPYRGTSGDYNEQFF. The J gene is TRBJ2-1, the V gene TRBV14, with 11 bases lining up with TRBD2. From germline, CDR1 is SGHDN and CDR2 FVKESK. This CDR3 region has 18 residues. V trimming: 4 bases; J trimming: 4 bases; junction bases outside the gene matches: 12.

This sequence joins TRBV12-5 and TRBJ2-1, with 7 bases lining up with TRBD1. Trimming removed 6 bases from V and 4 bases from J; junction bases left unmatched: 12. Germline assignment: CDR1 LGHNT and CDR2 FRNRAP. There are 16 residues in the CDR3. The chain's CDR3 is CASGSTGAEGYNEQFF. CDR3 nucleotides: TGTGCTAGTGGATCCACAGGGGCCGAGGGGTACAATGAGCAGTTCTTC. Using reference TRBV12-5 and TRBJ2-1 for the parts outside the CDR3, the full variable domain is DARVTQTPRHKVTEMGQEVTMRCQPILGHNTVFWYRQTMMQGLELLAYFRNRAPLDDSGMPKDRFSAEMPDATLATLKIQPSEPRDSAVYFCASGSTGAEGYNEQFFGPGTRLTVL.

This chain joins TRBV11-3 and TRBJ2-1; D remains ambiguous. Trimming took off 0 bases at V and 9 bases at J, with 9 bases between the two ends. Germline CDR1 reads SGHNT; CDR2 reads YENEEA. CDR3 length equals 13 residues. The CDR3 region has the DNA TGTGCCAGCAGCTTAGATTTCGGTAGTGAGCAGTTCTTC. Its translation is CASSLDFGSEQFF.

The CDR3 here is CASSFLAGVRETQYF. In DNA, the CDR3 is TGTGCCAGCAGCTTTTTAGCGGGAGTTAGAGAGACCCAGTACTTC. The chain employs TRBV7-9 and TRBJ2-5, with TRBD2 matching over 9 bases. The V gene end was trimmed by 3 bases and the J gene end by 4 bases; junction bases not matched to a gene: 6. The CDR3 consists of 15 residues. Germline CDR1 is SEHNR and CDR2 is FQNEAQ (reference sequence). Filled out from reference TRBV7-9 and TRBJ2-5, the complete variable domain reads DTGVSQNPRHKITKRGQNVTFRCDPISEHNRLYWYRQTLGQGPEFLTYFQNEAQLEKSRLLSDRFSAERPKGSFSTLEIQRTEQGDSAMYLCASSFLAGVRETQYFGPGTRLLVL.

The chain recombines TRBV6-1 with TRBJ2-4; 12 bases agree with TRBD2. From germline, CDR1 is MNHNS and CDR2 SASEGT. V shed 3 bases, J shed 6 bases, and the junction held 0 bases outside the gene matches. This CDR3 comprises 14 residues. This CDR3 is CASSEGLAGNIQYF. CDR3 nucleotide sequence: TGTGCCAGCAGTGAGGGACTAGCGGGAAACATTCAGTACTTC.

The sample holds a few counts of this clone. This rearrangement joins TRBV30 to TRBJ2-3; 10 nucleotides align to TRBD1. The junction had 7 bases not matched to a gene; V was cut back by 3 bases and J by 4 bases. Germline CDR1 reads GTSNPN; CDR2 reads SVGIG (reference sequence). This CDR3 has 15 amino acids. The CDR3 coding sequence is TGTGCCTGGAGCCAGACAGGGGGCGGGTCAGATACGCAGTATTTT. It is translated as CAWSQTGGGSDTQYF. Full variable domain (missing parts from reference TRBV30 and TRBJ2-3): SQTIHQWPATLVQPVGSPLSLECTVEGTSNPNLYWYRQAAGRGLQLLFYSVGIGQISSEVPQNLSASRPQDRQFILSSKKLLLSDSGFYLCAWSQTGGGSDTQYFGPGTRLTVL.

The count of this clone is one. Just one base apart from a much larger clone, this may be a read error. The sample holds other DNA sequences that translate to the same CDR3. The CDR3 region is CASSQGNYGYTF. CDR3 nucleotides: TGTGCCAGCAGTCAGGGAAACTATGGCTACACCTTC. V and J are TRBV6-5 and TRBJ1-2; D possibly corresponds to TRBD1 (5 bases). This CDR3 comprises 12 residues. The germline V gene has CDR1 MNHEY and CDR2 SVGAGI. Trimming left V 5 bases short and J 2 bases short, with 6 bases between.

The V gene is TRBV27, the J gene TRBJ2-2; 8 nucleotides align to TRBD2. Trimming took 4 bases from V and 8 from J; bases not matched to a gene: 15. Germline V lookup: CDR1 MNHEY, CDR2 SMNVEV (reference sequence). This CDR3 comprises 17 residues. CDR3 amino acids: CASSSGGGPGPQGELFF. The DNA of the CDR3 is TGTGCCAGCAGTTCCGGGGGGGGGCCGGGACCCCAAGGGGAGCTGTTTTTT.

The chain links TRBV5-1 to TRBJ2-5; possibly TRBD1 for D (5 bases). CDR1 is SGHRS, CDR2 YFSETQ, per germline. The CDR3 is 17 residues long. V dropped 1 base and J dropped 7 bases, with 23 bases sitting between them. The CDR3 nucleotides are TGCGCCAGCAGCTTGACGACGCGGCAGGGCCCCCAGAGGACCCAGTACTTC. Its translation is CASSLTTRQGPQRTQYF.

The CDR3 DNA reads TGTGCCAGTAGTATAGGGACTAGCGGGGTGGACAATGAGCAGTTCTTC. This encodes CASSIGTSGVDNEQFF. The rearrangement links TRBV19 to TRBJ2-1; the match to TRBD2 covers 12 bases. Per germline, CDR1 LNHDA and CDR2 SQIVND (reference sequence). This CDR3 contains 16 residues. V dropped 1 base and J dropped 5; count of bases not matched to a gene: 3.

The chain has TRBV2 and TRBJ2-1, with D unclear. CDR1 and CDR2 (germline): SNHLY, FYNNEI. The CDR3 spans 14 residues. V lost 4 bases and J lost 2, with 9 bases in between. For the CDR3, the DNA is TGTGCCAGCAGTGTTGAGGTAACCTACAATGAGCAGTTCTTC. This gives the protein CASSVEVTYNEQFF. Full variable domain (rest looked up from reference TRBV2 and TRBJ2-1): EPEVTQTPSHQVTQMGQEVILRCVPISNHLYFYWYRQILGQKVEFLVSFYNNEISEKSEIFDDQFSVERPDGSNFTLKIRSTKLEDSAMYFCASSVEVTYNEQFFGPGTRLTVL.

The chain recombines TRBV30 with TRBJ2-1, with a possible D match to TRBD1 (5 bases). Trimming removed 2 bases from V and 6 bases from J, with 17 bases in between. The CDR3 runs to 15 residues. Germline-derived CDR1 and CDR2 are GTSNPN and SVGIG (reference sequence). This CDR3 is CAWSSDSISTNEQFF. The DNA of the CDR3 is TGTGCCTGGAGTTCAGACAGTATTAGTACCAATGAGCAGTTCTTC.

V usage is TRBV6-5 and J usage is TRBJ1-2, with TRBD1 identical over 8 bases. CDR1 is MNHEY, CDR2 SVGAGI, per germline. V dropped 6 bases and J dropped 3; count of bases not matched to a gene: 6. This CDR3 is built from 14 residues. CDR3 nucleotides: TGTGCCAGCAGGAGACAGGGGATTTACTATGGCTACACCTTC. It codes for CASRRQGIYYGYTF.

The gene calls are TRBV29-1 and TRBJ2-7; D perhaps matches TRBD2 (6 bases). Germline lookup yields CDR1 SQVTM and CDR2 ANQGSEA. The CDR3 is made up of 12 amino acids. Trimming left V 5 bases short and J 1 base short, with 9 bases between. CDR3 residues: CSVLGGSYEQYF. CDR3 in DNA: TGCAGCGTTTTGGGGGGATCCTACGAGCAGTACTTC.

V and J are TRBV6-5 and TRBJ1-1; D is ambiguous. Germline V gives CDR1 MNHEY, CDR2 SVGAGI. V lost 7 bases, J lost 0 bases, and 9 bases lay in between. The CDR3 is made up of 13 amino acids. The chain's CDR3 is CASTKQMNTEAFF. The CDR3 DNA is TGTGCCAGCACTAAACAGATGAACACTGAAGCTTTCTTT.

The chain is built from TRBV19 and TRBJ1-5; D may be TRBD1 (5 bases). Germline CDR1 and CDR2: LNHDA and SQIVND (reference sequence). V was pared by 2 bases and J by 8 bases, with 13 bases between. The CDR3 length is 14 residues. As DNA, the CDR3 is TGTGCCAGTAGTATACAGGGACTTGGGAAGCCCCAGCATTTT. The encoded protein is CASSIQGLGKPQHF.

The V gene is TRBV7-8, the J gene TRBJ2-1; 14 nucleotides agree with TRBD2. The germline V gene encodes CDR1 SGHVS and CDR2 FQNEAQ. This CDR3 contains 17 residues. V was clipped by 5 bases and J by 6 bases; unmatched bases: 9. CDR3 sequence (DNA): TGTGCCAGCAGCGGGGTAGGGACTAGCGGGAGTCGCAATGAGCAGTTCTTC. Its translation is CASSGVGTSGSRNEQFF.

In this sample, this clone turned up once. The rearrangement uses TRBV28 and TRBJ1-2; D is possibly TRBD1 (5 bases). The CDR3 runs 15 residues. Germline V CDR1 and CDR2: MDHEN, SYDVKM. V dropped 3 bases and J dropped 4 bases, with 15 bases sitting between them. CDR3 nucleotides: TGTGCCAGCAGTTTGGGTTCGGCAGGGTCCTATGGCTACACCTTC. The encoded protein is CASSLGSAGSYGYTF.

The gene calls are TRBV6-2 or TRBV6-3 and TRBJ2-7; the D gene is possibly TRBD1 (5 bases). The CDR3 has 15 residues. The germline V gene encodes CDR1 MNHEY and CDR2 SVGEGT. The V gene lost 4 bases and the J gene lost 3 bases, with 16 bases spanning the gap. The CDR3 loop is CASSFFQGRLYEQYF. CDR3 nucleotides: TGTGCCAGCAGTTTCTTTCAGGGTAGACTCTACGAGCAGTACTTC.

The genes are TRBV3-1 (or the pseudogene TRBV3-2) and TRBJ1-2; D possibly corresponds to TRBD1 (6 bases). V lost 0 bases and J 3 bases, leaving 17 bases between the germline ends. CDR1 is LGHDT and CDR2 is YNNKEL in the germline V gene (reference sequence). This CDR3 is 17 amino acids long. This CDR3 reads CASSQEGRQASDYGYTF. The CDR3, as DNA: TGTGCCAGCAGCCAAGAGGGGAGACAGGCTTCAGACTATGGCTACACCTTC.